The 26 T cell receptor beta chains below were found in one sample sequenced in a study of human T cells and chemical hapten exposure listed by TCRdb under 2021. The time point label, as the study defines it: patch test 1, 2 weeks after DPC sensitization. The meaning of the sample's treatment or condition label: therapeutic diphenylcyclopropenone sensitization with weekly scalp DPC. The method behind the library was RACE. Data came from a NextSeq 500. In-frame beta chains were kept once TCRdb had trimmed the public reads at Q25 with fastp and called clones with MiXCR. Each entry is one CDR3 protein sequence, shown with its most common DNA and genes. The sample yields 150,000 to 200,000 distinct CDR3 sequences; approximately 20% were counted once. The biggest ten clones account for less than 7% of the sample. The sample was whole blood, taken in connection with sensitization to the hapten diphenylcyclopropenone (DPC). The receptors were sampled from a woman aged 50 to 60 with alopecia areata. Some clones in this sample may be carry-over from other donors' samples.

This clonotype was seen a few times. The rearrangement joins TRBV5-1 to TRBJ2-3; 9 positions agree with TRBD2. The germline V gene has CDR1 SGHRS and CDR2 YFSETQ. J was trimmed by 1 base and V by 2 bases; bases with no gene match: 5. CDR3 length equals 16 residues. CDR3 sequence reads: CASSFTSGPRTDTQYF. CDR3 bases: TGCGCCAGCAGCTTTACTAGCGGGCCGCGCACAGATACGCAGTATTTT.

This clonotype is categorized as medium-sized. The chain recombines TRBV29-1 with TRBJ1-2; 9 bases agree with TRBD1. CDR1 is SQVTM, CDR2 ANQGSEA, per germline. Trimming cost V 7 bases and J 5 bases; bases outside gene matches: 17. The CDR3 is 16 amino acids. The DNA for the CDR3 is TGCAGCGCTGCGAGCCCCATAATAGACAGGGGGTATGGCTACACCTTC. This translates into CSAASPIIDRGYGYTF.

The J gene is TRBJ1-2, the V gene TRBV20-1, with TRBD1 matching over 7 bases. With V trimmed by 5 bases and J by 8 bases, 11 bases remained unmatched. The CDR3 sequence is 13 residues long. Germline V gives CDR1 DFQATT, CDR2 SNEGSKA (reference sequence). CDR3 in amino acids: CSAPMIGQDGYTF. The CDR3 DNA reads TGCAGTGCTCCGATGATCGGACAGGACGGCTACACCTTC.

The genes are TRBV29-1 and TRBJ2-7, with 11 bases lining up with TRBD2. Trimming cost V 5 bases and J 4 bases; bases outside gene matches: 4. Looked up from germline, CDR1 is SQVTM and CDR2 is ANQGSEA. CDR3 length: 13 amino acids. The CDR3 is CSVLAGGGYEQYF. CDR3 DNA sequence: TGCAGCGTTCTAGCGGGAGGAGGGTACGAGCAGTACTTC.

This clonotype was seen a few times. This rearrangement joins TRBV5-1 to TRBJ1-1; 8 bases are shared with TRBD1. V lost 4 bases and J lost 4; bases outside the gene matches: 6. Germline V gene sequence: CDR1 SGHRS, CDR2 YFSETQ. This CDR3 is built from 14 residues. CDR3 in DNA: TGCGCCAGCAGCGAGACAGGGGTAGGCACTGAAGCTTTCTTT. It translates to CASSETGVGTEAFF.

The sample holds a few counts of this clonotype. The rearrangement joins TRBV6-5 to TRBJ1-1; unclear D gene. V was clipped by 6 bases and J by 3 bases, with 8 bases between them. The CDR3 sequence is 12 residues long. CDR1 MNHEY and CDR2 SVGAGI come from the germline V gene. The CDR3 loop reads CASSGHDTEAFF. CDR3 nucleotides: TGTGCCAGCAGCGGTCACGACACTGAAGCTTTCTTT.

The chain has TRBV7-2 and TRBJ2-1; 14 bases fit TRBD2. This CDR3 comprises 15 residues. J was trimmed by 10 bases and V by 5 bases; bases with no gene match: 7. Looked up from germline, CDR1 is SGHTA and CDR2 is FQGNSA. The CDR3 loop reads CASSPRLAGGREQFF. CDR3 bases: TGTGCCAGCAGCCCCCGACTAGCGGGAGGGCGAGAGCAGTTCTTC.

This sequence joins TRBV4-2 and TRBJ1-2, with D perhaps TRBD1 (5 bases). This CDR3 comprises 15 residues. Trimming pared 0 bases from V and 2 bases from J, leaving 10 bases between. Germline V CDR1 and CDR2: LGHNA, YNFKEQ. In DNA, the CDR3 is TGTGCCAGCAGCCAAGATCAGGGAATCAACTATGGCTACACCTTC. Translated, it gives CASSQDQGINYGYTF.

In this sample, this clonotype turned up a few times. This chain connects TRBV2 to TRBJ2-2; D is possibly TRBD1 or TRBD2 (5 bases each). Germline CDR1 SNHLY, CDR2 FYNNEI. The CDR3 runs to 14 residues. Between the trimmed V and J ends, which lost 7 bases and 3 bases, there was a span of 12 bases. CDR3 nucleotide sequence: TGTGCCAGCAAATCTGGGGACCACACCGGGGAGCTGTTTTTT. This codes for CASKSGDHTGELFF.

The chain recombines TRBV5-1 with TRBJ2-2; TRBD1 aligns across 8 bases. V shed 0 bases and J 5 bases; nucleotides not matched to a gene: 6. CDR1 is SGHRS and CDR2 is YFSETQ in the germline V gene. The CDR3 has 16 residues. This chain's CDR3 is CASSLVAGGGTGELFF. The CDR3 DNA is TGCGCCAGCAGCTTGGTGGCAGGGGGCGGTACCGGGGAGCTGTTTTTT.

This rearrangement joins TRBV29-1 to TRBJ2-1, with D hard to call. Germline CDR1 SQVTM, CDR2 ANQGSEA. The V and J ends lost 4 bases and 5 bases respectively, with 9 bases between them. CDR3 size: 12 residues. CDR3 bases: TGCAGCGTTGTTCCCGCCGACAATGAGCAGTTCTTC. This gives the protein CSVVPADNEQFF.

V usage is TRBV10-3 and J usage is TRBJ1-1; D unclear. V was cut by 3 bases and J by 1 base, with 9 bases left in between. This CDR3 has 14 amino acids. CDR1 ENHRY and CDR2 SYGVKD come from the germline V gene. CDR3 sequence reads: CAISDPRWNTEAFF. The DNA of the CDR3 is TGTGCCATCAGTGACCCGAGATGGAACACTGAAGCTTTCTTT.

This clonotype appeared a few times. The J gene is TRBJ1-5, the V gene TRBV6-5, with D possibly being TRBD1 (6 bases). Per the germline V gene, CDR1 is MNHEY and CDR2 is SVGAGI. The V and J ends lost 5 bases and 2 bases respectively, with 7 bases between them. The CDR3 has 13 amino acids. The CDR3 DNA sequence: TGTGCCAGCAGTAGGGGGGGCAATCAGCCCCAGCATTTT. As protein: CASSRGGNQPQHF.

This clonotype was recorded at least ten times. The chain joins TRBV20-1 to TRBJ1-2, with D hard to call. The CDR3 covers 11 residues. The V and J ends lost 5 bases and 8 bases respectively, with 12 bases between them. Germline loops: CDR1 DFQATT, CDR2 SNEGSKA (reference sequence). DNA for the CDR3: TGCAGTGCTTCCTATCGGACCGGCTACACCTTC. Its translation is CSASYRTGYTF.

The rearrangement uses TRBV5-1 and TRBJ2-3, with no clear D. The V gene lost 0 bases and the J gene lost 1 base, with 6 bases spanning the gap. This CDR3 region has 14 residues. CDR1 and CDR2 (germline): SGHRS, YFSETQ. CDR3 nucleotide sequence: TGCGCCAGCAGCTTGGACACCCGCACAGATACGCAGTATTTT. Its protein product is CASSLDTRTDTQYF.

This clonotype was picked up one time. The rearrangement joins TRBV7-2 to TRBJ2-2; 7 nucleotides agree with TRBD2. V was pared by 5 bases and J by 4 bases, with 16 bases of the junction left unmatched. This CDR3 has 18 amino acids. Looked up from germline, CDR1 is SGHTA and CDR2 is FQGNSA. The CDR3 DNA reads as TGTGCCAGCAGCCGTAGTAGCGGGTGGCCGATAAGCACCGGGGAGCTGTTTTTT. It translates to CASSRSSGWPISTGELFF.

This clonotype was seen at least ten times. This chain uses TRBV20-1 with TRBJ2-1; possibly TRBD1 for D (5 bases). CDR1 is DFQATT, CDR2 SNEGSKA, per germline (reference sequence). The CDR3 runs to 13 residues. The V gene lost 6 bases and the J gene lost 5 bases, with 14 bases spanning the gap. The CDR3 DNA reads TGCAGTGCACAAATCGACAGCGACAATGAGCAGTTCTTC. It specifies CSAQIDSDNEQFF.

The table lists this clonotype with a count of one. The rearrangement uses TRBV5-1 and TRBJ2-3, with D perhaps matching TRBD1 (5 bases). This CDR3 has 14 amino acids. Trimming stripped 5 bases from V and 0 bases from J, with 10 bases between. Germline CDR1 reads SGHRS; CDR2 reads YFSETQ. The CDR3 region is CASRDTTSTDTQYF. For the CDR3, the DNA is TGCGCCAGCAGGGACACAACTAGCACAGATACGCAGTATTTT.

The chain recombines TRBV27 with TRBJ1-2; D is uncertain. The CDR3 has 15 residues. Germline V CDR1 and CDR2: MNHEY, SMNVEV (reference sequence). Trimming shortened V by 0 bases and J by 8 bases, and 16 bases separated the two germline ends. CDR3 in amino acids: CASSLSARSLGGYTF. In DNA, the CDR3 is TGTGCCAGCAGTTTATCTGCCAGGAGCCTTGGGGGCTACACCTTC.

A few counts support this clonotype. The gene calls are TRBV27 and TRBJ2-1, with D maybe TRBD2 (6 bases). This CDR3 is 16 amino acids long. Per the germline V gene, CDR1 is MNHEY and CDR2 is SMNVEV (reference sequence). With 5 bases removed from V and 3 bases from J, the gap between germline ends came to 17 bases. Here the CDR3 reads CASSLLGGADYNEQFF. CDR3 coding DNA: TGTGCCAGCAGTCTTCTTGGCGGGGCCGACTACAATGAGCAGTTCTTC.

This clonotype showed up many times. The chain carries TRBV29-1 and TRBJ1-4; D is perhaps TRBD1 (5 bases). Germline CDR1 is SQVTM and CDR2 is ANQGSEA. The CDR3 consists of 14 residues. Trimming stripped 5 bases from V and 8 bases from J, with 18 bases between. The CDR3 is CSVRRDPSREKLFF. CDR3 nucleotides: TGCAGCGTTCGCCGGGACCCTAGCAGGGAAAAACTGTTTTTT.

V is TRBV29-1 and J is TRBJ2-7, with 8 bases lining up with TRBD1. This CDR3 is built from 13 residues. V was clipped by 4 bases and J by 7 bases; unmatched bases: 9. Germline CDR1 and CDR2: SQVTM and ANQGSEA. In DNA form, the CDR3 reads TGCAGCGTTGGCCCGGACAGGGATCGGGAGCAGTACTTC. Translation: CSVGPDRDREQYF.

The rearrangement joins TRBV5-5 to TRBJ2-3, with a possible D match to TRBD1 (5 bases). Per the germline V gene, CDR1 is SGHKS and CDR2 is YYEKEE (reference sequence). With 6 bases removed from V and 3 bases from J, the gap between germline ends came to 11 bases. The CDR3 length is 13 residues. CDR3: CASIGRATDTQYF. The CDR3 region has the DNA TGTGCCAGCATCGGCAGGGCGACAGATACGCAGTATTTT.

The chain links TRBV12-3 or TRBV12-4 to TRBJ2-7, with TRBD1 matching 7 bases. The CDR3 spans 14 residues. Germline trimming cut 6 bases from V and 0 bases from J; bases unmatched to any gene: 5. CDR3 loop: CASSRRQGSYEQYF. The CDR3 DNA reads TGTGCCAGCAGCCGCCGACAGGGCTCCTACGAGCAGTACTTC.

As concerns this clonotype: One end of the junction is discordant with germline, which a read error may explain. The rearrangement uses TRBV14 and TRBJ1-2; 7 bases are a match to TRBD1. The CDR3 has 14 amino acids. Germline CDR1 is SGHDN and CDR2 is FVKESK. CDR3 nucleotide sequence: TGTGGCAGCAGCCAAGAAAGGGGACAGCTTGGCTACACCTTC. Translation gives CGSSQERGQLGYTF.

A few counts support this clonotype. Here the CDR3 DNA reads TGTGCCAGCAGCCCGAAGGTCTGGATTGGGAACACTGAAGCTTTCTTT. Its protein product is CASSPKVWIGNTEAFF. The chain uses TRBV7-9 and TRBJ1-1; no reliable D call. This CDR3 is 16 amino acids long. The germline V and J ends were trimmed by 5 bases and 1 base, with 17 bases remaining between them. Germline V lookup: CDR1 SEHNR, CDR2 FQNEAQ (reference sequence). The variable domain in full, completed from reference TRBV7-9 and TRBJ1-1, reads DTGVSQNPRHKITKRGQNVTFRCDPISEHNRLYWYRQTLGQGPEFLTYFQNEAQLEKSRLLSDRFSAERPKGSFSTLEIQRTEQGDSAMYLCASSPKVWIGNTEAFFGQGTRLTVV.